The 3 T cell receptor beta chains below all came from one sample that was sequenced in a study of CD8 T cells in ankylosing spondylitis. Antigens for these TCRs are unknown. TCRdb itself ran the 5' RACE reads through MiXCR, one entry per CDR3 protein. The table has a few hundred thousand distinct CDR3 sequences, around 24% seen once. Findings and limits, study-wide: For ankylosing spondylitis blood, a TCR beta motif of about 8 highly homologous variants appeared characteristic.

The sequencing input was blood, either unsorted or a sorted T cell fraction (not recorded which). These receptors all come from a male donor with ankylosing spondylitis.

The chain joins TRBV27 to TRBJ2-5, with TRBD2 identical over 11 bases. This CDR3 comprises 14 residues. Germline V gene data show CDR1 as MNHEY and CDR2 as SMNVEV (reference sequence). With V trimmed by 8 bases and J by 4 bases, 6 bases remained unmatched. CDR3 sequence: CASQGLAGGETQYF. The CDR3 nucleotides read TGTGCCAGCCAGGGCCTAGCGGGAGGAGAGACCCAGTACTTC.

This clonotype was detected only a few times. The chain uses TRBV7-2 and TRBJ1-5; D may be TRBD1 (5 bases). The CDR3 has 15 residues. Between the trimmed V and J ends, which lost 4 bases and 4 bases, there was a span of 14 bases. Germline V gene sequence: CDR1 SGHTA, CDR2 FQGNSA. The CDR3 bases are TGTGCCAGCAGCTCAGGGCCAGGAATTAATCAGCCCCAGCATTTT. Translation: CASSSGPGINQPQHF.

This clonotype was detected ten times or more. The V gene is TRBV12-3 or TRBV12-4, the J gene TRBJ1-5, with 9 bases that match TRBD1. Losses at the gene ends were 4 bases for V and 7 bases for J; bases not matched to a gene: 8. This CDR3 contains 15 residues. CDR3 sequence reads: CASSWLAGQGQPQHF. CDR3 DNA: TGTGCCAGCAGTTGGTTGGCGGGACAGGGCCAGCCCCAGCATTTT.